The 8 T cell receptor beta chains below were found in one sample sequenced in a study of regulatory and conventional T cells in RAG deficiency. Profiled with immunoSEQ multiplex PCR; TCRdb holds only in-frame clones, not every one. This table holds tens of thousands of clones, 93% found once. Blood CD4+ CD25-low CD127-high conventional T cells supplied the genomic DNA template. Separately, the same data were catalogued under a study of regulatory T cells. That report notes: Primers: 52 TRBV forward and 13 TRBJ reverse.

The sequencing sample was made of CD4+ T cells sorted from blood. These receptors were collected from a human donor in good health.

CDR3 region: CASSEYWGTGDSTDTQYF. For the CDR3, the DNA is TGTGCCAGCAGTGAATATTGGGGGACAGGGGATAGCACAGATACGCAGTATTTT. The chain recombines TRBV6-1 with TRBJ2-3; 10 nucleotides match TRBD1. Germline assignment: CDR1 MNHNS and CDR2 SASEGT. This CDR3 has 18 residues. The junction had 8 bases not matched to a gene; V was cut back by 2 bases and J by 0 bases.

This clone was seen a few times. This chain links TRBV7-2 with TRBJ2-1; unclear D gene. The CDR3 has 14 amino acids. Trimming took off 5 bases at V and 2 bases at J, with 10 bases between the two ends. CDR1 SGHTA and CDR2 FQGNSA come from the germline V gene. The CDR3 DNA sequence: TGTGCCAGCAGCGCAAGAGGACCCTACAATGAGCAGTTCTTC. As protein: CASSARGPYNEQFF.

This chain connects TRBV27 to TRBJ2-1; no clear D. Trimming removed 6 bases from V and 3 bases from J, with 15 bases in between. The CDR3 is 15 amino acids. CDR1 and CDR2 from the germline V gene are MNHEY and SMNVEV (reference sequence). The CDR3 nucleotides are TGTGCCAGCAGGGTTGGTTCCACCAGCTACAATGAGCAGTTCTTC. It encodes CASRVGSTSYNEQFF.

The chain joins TRBV7-3 to TRBJ2-3; TRBD1 agrees at 7 bases. The germline V gene encodes CDR1 SGHTA and CDR2 FQGTGA. The CDR3 spans 16 residues. Germline trimming cut 2 bases from V and 3 bases from J; bases unmatched to any gene: 8. The DNA of the CDR3 is TGTGCCAGCAGCTTACTGGGGCAGGGGGATACAGATACGCAGTATTTT. It encodes CASSLLGQGDTDTQYF.

This sequence joins TRBV30 and TRBJ1-3; D is undetermined. With 0 bases removed from V and 0 bases from J, the gap between germline ends came to 6 bases. Germline-derived CDR1 and CDR2 are GTSNPN and SVGIG (reference sequence). The CDR3 covers 14 residues. CDR3 protein: CAWSVQFSGNTIYF. As DNA, the CDR3 is TGTGCCTGGAGTGTTCAATTCTCTGGAAACACCATATATTTT.

This chain joins TRBV11-2 and TRBJ1-1, with unresolved D. V was shortened by 5 bases and J by 6 bases, with 10 bases between the two germline ends. The CDR3 consists of 12 residues. Looked up from germline, CDR1 is SGHAT and CDR2 is FQNNGV. Here the CDR3 reads CASSHLGSEAFF. DNA of the CDR3: TGTGCCAGCAGCCATCTGGGGTCTGAAGCTTTCTTT.

V gene TRBV29-1 combines with J gene TRBJ2-1, with 8 bases lining up with TRBD2. There are 15 residues in the CDR3. Germline CDR1 is SQVTM and CDR2 is ANQGSEA. The V gene end was trimmed by 1 base and the J gene end by 6 bases; junction bases not matched to a gene: 8. CDR3 DNA: TGCAGCGTTGAAGCGGAAGCGGGGGTGTTCAATGAGCAGTTCTTC. Amino acids: CSVEAEAGVFNEQFF.

The chain links TRBV6-5 to TRBJ2-7; D not certain. Germline CDR1 and CDR2: MNHEY and SVGAGI. The CDR3 is 14 amino acids. The V and J ends lost 0 bases and 7 bases respectively, with 13 bases between them. The DNA for the CDR3 is TGTGCCAGCAGTTACTCGGTGGACGGGTGGGAGCAGTACTTC. Encoded protein: CASSYSVDGWEQYF.